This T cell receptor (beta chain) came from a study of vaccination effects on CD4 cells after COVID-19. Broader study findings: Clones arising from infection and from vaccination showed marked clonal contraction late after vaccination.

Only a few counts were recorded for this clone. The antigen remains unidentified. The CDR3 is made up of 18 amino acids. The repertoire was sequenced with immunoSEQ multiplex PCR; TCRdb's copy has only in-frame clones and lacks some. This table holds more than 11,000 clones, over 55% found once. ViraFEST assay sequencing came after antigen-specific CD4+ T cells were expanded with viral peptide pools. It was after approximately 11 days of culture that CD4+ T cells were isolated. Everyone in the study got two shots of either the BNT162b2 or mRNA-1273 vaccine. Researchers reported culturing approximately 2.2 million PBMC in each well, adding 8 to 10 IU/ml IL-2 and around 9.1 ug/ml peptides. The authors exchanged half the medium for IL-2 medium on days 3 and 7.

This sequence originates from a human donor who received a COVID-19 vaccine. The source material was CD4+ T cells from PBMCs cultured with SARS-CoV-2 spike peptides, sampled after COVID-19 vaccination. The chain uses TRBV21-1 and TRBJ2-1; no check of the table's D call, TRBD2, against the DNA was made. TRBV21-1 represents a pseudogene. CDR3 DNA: TGTGCCAGCAGCCGACAGGGGGTTTTGCGGGAGGGCCCCAATGAGCAGTTCTTC. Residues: CASSRQGVLREGPNEQFF.